This TCR beta chain is drawn from a study of T-cell reconstitution after alpha-beta-depleted transplantation in children. Using unique molecular identifiers, the investigators prepared the TCRbeta library. TCRdb reprocessed the PCR reads with MiXCR, giving one entry per CDR3 protein. The sample has around 71,000 distinct CDR3 sequences, around 7.9% seen once; the top ten hold less than 3%. The V gene lost 5 bases and the J gene lost 1 base, with 8 bases spanning the gap. The length of the CDR3 is 13 residues. Germline lookup yields CDR1 SGHTA and CDR2 FQGNSA. This clonotype was seen at least ten times.

This chain connects TRBV7-2 to TRBJ2-5; D possibly corresponds to TRBD1 (5 bases). The origin of this receptor is a human donor who donated a stem cell graft to a child with acute lymphoblastic leukemia. Sequences were derived from PBMCs from the stem cell graft donor, sampled from the stem cell graft. The chain's CDR3 is CASSLQAQETQYF. CDR3 DNA sequence: TGTGCCAGCAGCCTACAGGCCCAAGAGACCCAGTACTTC.